The T cell receptor beta chain under discussion was sequenced for a study of vaccination and CD4 T cells after COVID-19. Looking at the study overall: Investigators stimulated cells with overlapping spike peptides drawn from SARS-CoV-2, HCoV-NL63, HCoV-OC43 and HCoV-229E.

By sample fraction, this clonotype is medium-sized. Its cognate antigen is unknown. General study results and limits: Median counts of SARS-CoV-2-reactive clonotypes increased from around 20 to 38; this difference was not significant.

Regarding treatment: roughly ten-day PBMC culture with coronavirus spike peptide pools or control peptides (ViraFEST assay). ViraFEST grew antigen-specific T cells using peptide pools, then sequenced TCRs. The authors swapped half the medium for fresh IL-2 medium on days 3 and 7. With the Oncomine TCR Beta short-read assay, DNA from cultured CD4+ T cells was sequenced. TCRdb re-called the PCR reads with MiXCR, one entry per CDR3 protein. The profile shows fewer than 20,000 distinct CDR3 sequences, about 40% of them singletons. Germline lookup yields CDR1 DFQATT and CDR2 SNEGSKA (reference sequence). Trimming left V 5 bases short and J 0 bases short, with 4 bases between. The CDR3 contains 12 residues.

The sequencing sample was made of CD4+ T cells from blood, cultured in vitro. The chain combines TRBV20-1 with TRBJ2-2, with D unclear. The receptor's source is a human donor who had recovered from COVID-19. CDR3 amino acids: CSAATNTGELFF. In DNA form, the CDR3 reads TGCAGTGCTGCTACGAACACCGGGGAGCTGTTTTTT.